This T cell receptor beta chain was profiled in a study of CD8 T cells in Susac syndrome. Random hexamers were used to reverse transcribe an amount of about 0.45 to 1 ug RNA. Amplification of TCR beta CDR3 was carried out by immunoSEQ multiplex PCR, which covered 54 Vbeta and 13 Jbeta segments. TCRdb processed the immunoSEQ multiplex PCR reads anew with MiXCR; each CDR3 protein has one entry. This sample has 330,000 or so distinct CDR3 sequences, with 75% to 90% found just once. The clonotype originates from a human donor with multiple sclerosis. Source material: CD8+ T cells from PBMCs.

CDR3 sequence: CASSVGTREAFF. The DNA for the CDR3 is TGTGCCAGCAGCGTGGGGACGCGAGAAGCTTTCTTT. The rearrangement links TRBV6-2 or TRBV6-3 to TRBJ1-1, with D perhaps matching TRBD1 (5 bases). Germline CDR1 and CDR2: MNHEY and SVGEGT. Trimming shortened V by 6 bases and J by 8 bases, and 13 bases separated the two germline ends. This CDR3 spans 12 amino acids.